The T cell receptor (beta chain) under discussion was sequenced for a study of blood T cell repertoires in COVID-19. Study background: T cells, B-cell-depleted T cells, or PBMCs supplied cDNA or gDNA.

Trimming took off 0 bases at V and 0 bases at J, with 6 bases between the two ends. This CDR3 has 15 residues. Germline CDR1 is LGHNT and CDR2 is FRNRAP. During active infection, Seattle patients enrolled and were then monitored through disease. Original methodology: Cell counts per sample came from amplifying reference gene primers. Assay: immunoSEQ multiplex PCR; the TCRdb copy retains only in-frame clones and omits some. Clone size and V and J calls were adopted from that table, with D and trimming inferred from the DNA. The sample has around 300,000 clones, 90% to 95% seen once. The TCR comes from a woman aged 25 to 39 with COVID-19, enrolled during active disease. Sequencing used peripheral blood. This chain joins TRBV12-5 and TRBJ2-1, with D maybe TRBD1 (6 bases). CDR3 in DNA: TGTGCTAGTGGTTTGGTACAGGGCTCCTACAATGAGCAGTTCTTC. It yields the protein CASGLVQGSYNEQFF.